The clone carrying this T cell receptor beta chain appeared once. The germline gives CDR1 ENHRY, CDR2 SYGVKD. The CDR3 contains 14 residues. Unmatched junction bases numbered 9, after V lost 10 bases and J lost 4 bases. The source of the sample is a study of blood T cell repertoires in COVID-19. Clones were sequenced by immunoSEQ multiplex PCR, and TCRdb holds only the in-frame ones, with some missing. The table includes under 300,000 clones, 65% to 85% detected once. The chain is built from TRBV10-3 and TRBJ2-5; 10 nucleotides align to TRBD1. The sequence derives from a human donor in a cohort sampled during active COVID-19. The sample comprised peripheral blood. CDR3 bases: TGTGCCACTCAGGGACAGGGGAGGCCAGAGACCCAGTACTTC. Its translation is CATQGQGRPETQYF.